What follows describes a single T cell receptor beta chain. These data originate in a study of CD8+CD57+ T cells in acquired aplastic anemia. For CDR3 and TCR beta VDJ profiling, genomic DNA was the template used. TCRdb fed the reads into MiXCR, producing one record per CDR3 protein. The sample contains roughly 190,000 distinct CDR3 sequences, 40% to 50% of which appear only once. Germline V gene lookup returns CDR1 SNHLY and CDR2 FYNNEI. The CDR3 runs to 14 residues. V lost 5 bases and J lost 2, with 11 bases in between. Previously, flow cytometry had revealed CD8+CD57+ cell expansion in the patients chosen for sequencing. Each of the patients presented with severe acquired aplastic anemia. Blood samples were obtained from patients who had received no prior therapy.

This clonotype was sampled from a human donor with aplastic anemia. V usage is TRBV2 and J usage is TRBJ2-3; D call uncertain. Sequenced input: sorted CD4+, CD8+, or CD8+CD57+ T cells (not recorded which) from PBMCs. The CDR3 loop is CASSFTATTDTQYF. CDR3 coding DNA: TGTGCCAGCAGTTTTACGGCGACCACAGATACGCAGTATTTT.